This T cell receptor beta chain was found in a study of cytomegalovirus exposure and HLA in healthy donors. At the level of the study: Prior work identified 95 million to 120 million unique TCR beta sequences in approximately 180 million T cells.

This clone showed up just a few times. Germline V gene lookup returns CDR1 SNHLY and CDR2 FYNNEI. V was clipped by 5 bases and J by 4 bases; unmatched bases: 6. The CDR3 is made up of 15 amino acids. The PCR made use of 60 Vbeta and 13 Jbeta primers. Sequencing was performed with immunoSEQ multiplex PCR; in TCRdb, only in-frame clones are kept and a portion is missing. The sample yields some 110,000 clones, approximately 12% seen once. The specimen was PBMCs. V gene TRBV2 combines with J gene TRBJ1-5; TRBD1 aligns across 9 bases. This sequence was found in a man between 35 and 55 years old in good health and CMV-seropositive. Here the CDR3 DNA reads TGTGCCAGCAGTCGGTCCGGGACAGGGAATCAGCCCCAGCATTTT. This encodes CASSRSGTGNQPQHF.